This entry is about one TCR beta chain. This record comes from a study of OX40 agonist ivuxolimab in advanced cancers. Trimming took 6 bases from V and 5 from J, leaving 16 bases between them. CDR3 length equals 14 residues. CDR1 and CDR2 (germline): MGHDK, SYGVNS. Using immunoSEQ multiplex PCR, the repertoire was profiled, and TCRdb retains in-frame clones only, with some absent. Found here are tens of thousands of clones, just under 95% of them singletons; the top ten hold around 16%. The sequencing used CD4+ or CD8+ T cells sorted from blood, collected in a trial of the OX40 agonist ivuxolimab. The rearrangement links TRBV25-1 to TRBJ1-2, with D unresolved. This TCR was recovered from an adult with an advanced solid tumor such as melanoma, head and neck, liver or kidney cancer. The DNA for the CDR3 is TGTGCCAGCAGCCCCACCCTGGTCCCTTATGGCTACACCTTC. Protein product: CASSPTLVPYGYTF.